This T cell receptor beta chain was recovered during a study of blood T cell repertoires in COVID-19. As for the study in general: Donors in the United States, Italy and Spain gave samples during acute or convalescent COVID-19. T cells, B-cell-depleted T cells, or PBMCs supplied cDNA or gDNA.

In the original workflow: Researchers report that nucleated cell counts were estimated from reference gene primer amplification. The data were produced by immunoSEQ multiplex PCR, yet TCRdb's version contains in-frame clones alone and is incomplete. Clonal size and the V and J genes are those of that table, whereas D and trimming came from the DNA. The sample includes 140,000 or so clones, about 91% of them seen just once. Per the germline V gene, CDR1 is SGHAT and CDR2 is FQNNGV. V was pared by 6 bases and J by 8 bases, with 10 bases of the junction left unmatched. The CDR3 is 14 residues long. The sequence came from a woman aged 50 to 65 with acute or convalescent COVID-19. Material for sequencing was peripheral blood. This sequence joins TRBV11-2 and TRBJ1-2, with TRBD1 matching 9 bases. CDR3 in DNA: TGTGCCAGCAGTCAATACCGGGACAGGGAAGGCTACACCTTC. Protein product: CASSQYRDREGYTF.